The sequence of this T cell receptor beta chain was determined in a study of identical twins. Points on this clonotype: What it recognizes is unknown.

In TCRdb, the 5' RACE reads were re-called with MiXCR into one record per CDR3 protein. Altogether roughly 1.6 million distinct CDR3 sequences are present, around 29% being singletons, with the ten largest covering under 0.35%. General study points: Within cord blood, abundant beta clonotypes carried fewer insertions, but memory repertoires showed no such trend.

In germline, CDR1 is SGHTA, CDR2 FQGNSA. The CDR3 totals 11 residues. V lost 2 bases, J lost 11 bases, and 9 bases lay in between. Material: cord blood. The TCR sequence derives from a newborn girl in good health. The chain recombines TRBV7-2 with TRBJ2-5, with D hard to call. CDR3 amino acids: CASSLFLEQYF. The CDR3 nucleotides are TGTGCCAGCAGCTTATTCCTTGAGCAGTACTTC.